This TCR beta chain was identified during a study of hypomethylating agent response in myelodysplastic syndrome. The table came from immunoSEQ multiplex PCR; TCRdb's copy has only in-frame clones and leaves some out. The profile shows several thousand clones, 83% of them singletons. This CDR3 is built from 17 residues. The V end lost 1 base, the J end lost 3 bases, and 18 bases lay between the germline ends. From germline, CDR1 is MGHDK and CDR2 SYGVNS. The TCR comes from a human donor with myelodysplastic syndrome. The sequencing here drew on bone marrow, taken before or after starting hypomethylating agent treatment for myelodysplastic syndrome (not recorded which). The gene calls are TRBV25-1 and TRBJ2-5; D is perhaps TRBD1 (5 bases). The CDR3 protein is CASSESIWLQEEETQYF. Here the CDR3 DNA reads TGTGCCAGCAGTGAATCAATTTGGCTACAGGAAGAAGAGACCCAGTACTTC.